One T cell receptor (beta chain) is described in this entry. Its antigen is undetermined. The sample originates from a study of CD8 T cells in ankylosing spondylitis. Findings of the study overall: What seemed typical of ankylosing spondylitis blood was a TCR beta motif built from about eight highly homologous variants.

TCRdb ran MiXCR on the 5' RACE reads and lists one entry per CDR3 protein. The repertoire consists of tens of thousands of distinct CDR3 sequences, with over 7% occurring once and the leading ten covering almost 30%. Sequencing input: blood. This TCR was recovered from a male donor with ankylosing spondylitis or in good health (not recorded which).

CDR3 sequence (DNA): TGCGCCAGCAGCTTTTACGGGGGCGTCACAGATACGCAGTATTTT. Translating it yields CASSFYGGVTDTQYF. This chain links TRBV5-1 with TRBJ2-3, with D perhaps matching TRBD1 or TRBD2 (6 bases each). Germline lookup yields CDR1 SGHRS and CDR2 YFSETQ. Trimming stripped 2 bases from V and 2 bases from J, with 12 bases between. The CDR3 runs 15 residues.